The clone carrying this T cell receptor (beta chain) was found once. Its specificity is unknown. Looked up from germline, CDR1 is SGDLS and CDR2 is YYNGEE. There are 14 residues in the CDR3. Trimming took 4 bases from V and 1 from J, leaving 12 bases between them. Assay: immunoSEQ multiplex PCR; the TCRdb copy retains only in-frame clones and omits some. The sample consists of about 18,000 clones, roughly 83% of them appearing once. The entry originates in a study of T cell clonotyping in hematopoietic cell transplantation. At the level of the study: Recipients' pretransplant samples followed cytoreduction. Findings and limits, study-wide: At the given depth, recipient repertoires were over 97% de novo clonotypes. Broader posttransplant TCR repertoire diversity was predicted by graft donor and pretransplant recipient Inverse Simpson Index values. After transplant, recipient diversity fell while pathologically expanded clonotypes grew through day 180.

Described time point: recipient sample about 28 days before transplant, after cytoreduction. This receptor was obtained from a man in his forties or fifties with acute myeloid leukemia. Some clones in this sample may be carry-over from other donors' samples. Sequencing used peripheral blood mononuclear cells, obtained before stem cell transplant. This rearrangement joins TRBV9 to TRBJ2-7; D not certain. The CDR3: CASSPPDGSYEQYF. As DNA, the CDR3 is TGTGCCAGCAGCCCCCCCGACGGATCCTACGAGCAGTACTTC.